What follows is one T cell receptor (beta chain) and its context. Its matching antigen is unknown. The sample carries other DNA sequences with the same CDR3. It was from alopecia areata patients that lesional scalp punch biopsies and peripheral blood were collected. The source of the sample is a study of CD8+ T cells in alopecia areata. As for the study in general: Treatment of the treated patients consisted of oral tofacitinib, 5 to 10 mg twice daily. Findings and caveats of the study: Scalp sample sequencing also detects resident alphabeta T cells of normal skin.

The CDR3 runs to 10 residues. The V end lost 4 bases, the J end lost 2 bases, and 3 bases lay between the germline ends. Germline CDR1 reads SQVTM; CDR2 reads ANQGSEA. Sequencing relied on a cDNA template that was reverse transcribed from extracted RNA. Only in-frame clones appear in the TCRdb table, and some are missing; sequencing was by immunoSEQ multiplex PCR. The sample contains roughly 250,000 clones, 67% of which appear only once. Source: CD4+ T cells sorted from blood, taken at week 0. The TCR originated in a human donor with alopecia areata. The chain links TRBV29-1 to TRBJ2-7; D gene ambiguous. The CDR3 spells CSVGTYEQYF. As DNA, the CDR3 is TGCAGCGTTGGGACCTACGAGCAGTACTTC.